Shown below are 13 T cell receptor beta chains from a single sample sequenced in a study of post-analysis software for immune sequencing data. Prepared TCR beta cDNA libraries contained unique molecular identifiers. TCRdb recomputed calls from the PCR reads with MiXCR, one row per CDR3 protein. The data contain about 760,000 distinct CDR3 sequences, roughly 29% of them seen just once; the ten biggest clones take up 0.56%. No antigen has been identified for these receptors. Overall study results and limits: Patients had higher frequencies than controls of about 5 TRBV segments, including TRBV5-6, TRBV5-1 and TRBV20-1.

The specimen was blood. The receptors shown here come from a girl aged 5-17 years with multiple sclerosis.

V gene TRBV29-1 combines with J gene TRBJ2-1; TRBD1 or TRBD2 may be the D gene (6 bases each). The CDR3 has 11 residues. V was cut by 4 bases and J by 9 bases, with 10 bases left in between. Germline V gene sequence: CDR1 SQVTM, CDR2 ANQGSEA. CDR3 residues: CSVGGAVEQFF. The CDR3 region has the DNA TGCAGCGTTGGGGGGGCGGTTGAGCAGTTCTTC.

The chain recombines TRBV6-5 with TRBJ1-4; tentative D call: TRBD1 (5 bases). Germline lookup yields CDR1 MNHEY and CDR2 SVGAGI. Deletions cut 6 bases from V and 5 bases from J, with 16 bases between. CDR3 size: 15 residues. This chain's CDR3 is CASRGEGRGNEKLFF. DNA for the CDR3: TGTGCCAGCAGGGGCGAGGGACGGGGAAATGAAAAACTGTTTTTT.

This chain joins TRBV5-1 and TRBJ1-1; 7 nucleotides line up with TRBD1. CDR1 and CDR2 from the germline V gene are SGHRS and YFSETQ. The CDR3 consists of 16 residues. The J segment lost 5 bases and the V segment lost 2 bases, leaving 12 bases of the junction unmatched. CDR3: CASSLSGEGARTEAFF. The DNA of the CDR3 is TGCGCCAGCAGCTTATCTGGGGAGGGGGCGCGTACTGAAGCTTTCTTT.

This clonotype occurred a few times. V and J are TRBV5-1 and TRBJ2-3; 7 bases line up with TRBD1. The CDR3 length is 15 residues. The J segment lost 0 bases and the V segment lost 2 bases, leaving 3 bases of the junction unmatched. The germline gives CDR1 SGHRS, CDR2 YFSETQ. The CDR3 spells CASSLGDSSTDTQYF. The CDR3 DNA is TGCGCCAGCAGCTTAGGGGACAGTAGCACAGATACGCAGTATTTT.

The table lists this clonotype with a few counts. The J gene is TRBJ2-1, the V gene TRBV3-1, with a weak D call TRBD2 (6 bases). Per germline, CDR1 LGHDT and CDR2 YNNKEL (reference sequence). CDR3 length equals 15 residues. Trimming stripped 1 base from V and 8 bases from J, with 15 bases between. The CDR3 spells CASSQGLVGVDEQFF. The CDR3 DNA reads TGTGCCAGCAGCCAAGGACTAGTGGGAGTGGATGAGCAGTTCTTC.

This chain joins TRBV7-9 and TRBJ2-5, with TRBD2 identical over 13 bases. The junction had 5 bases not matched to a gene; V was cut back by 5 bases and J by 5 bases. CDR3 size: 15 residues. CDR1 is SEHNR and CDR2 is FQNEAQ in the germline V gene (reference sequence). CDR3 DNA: TGTGCCAGCAGCCTGACTAGCGGGGGGTCGGAGACCCAGTACTTC. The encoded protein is CASSLTSGGSETQYF.

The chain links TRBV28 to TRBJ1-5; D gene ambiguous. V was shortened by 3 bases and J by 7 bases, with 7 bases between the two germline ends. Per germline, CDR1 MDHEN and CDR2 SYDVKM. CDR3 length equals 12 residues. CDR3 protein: CASSFTPQPQHF. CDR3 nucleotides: TGTGCCAGCAGTTTTACCCCACAGCCCCAGCATTTT. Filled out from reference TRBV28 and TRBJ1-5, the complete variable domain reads DVKVTQSSRYLVKRTGEKVFLECVQDMDHENMFWYRQDPGLGLRLIYFSYDVKMKEKGDIPEGYSVSREKKERFSLILESASTNQTSMYLCASSFTPQPQHFGDGTRLSIL.

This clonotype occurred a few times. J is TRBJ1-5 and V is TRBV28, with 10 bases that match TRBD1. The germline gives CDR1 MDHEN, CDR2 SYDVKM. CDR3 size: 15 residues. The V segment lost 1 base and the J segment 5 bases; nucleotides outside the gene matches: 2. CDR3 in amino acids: CASSLYGTGDQPQHF. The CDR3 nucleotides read TGTGCCAGCAGTTTATACGGGACAGGGGATCAGCCCCAGCATTTT.

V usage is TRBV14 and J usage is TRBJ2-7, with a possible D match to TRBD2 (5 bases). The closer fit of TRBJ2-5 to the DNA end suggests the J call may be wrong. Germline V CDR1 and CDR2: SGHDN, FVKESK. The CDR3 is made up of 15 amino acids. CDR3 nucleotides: TGTGCCAGCAGCCAGGGTCCCGGGAAGTGGGAGACCCAGTACTTC. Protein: CASSQGPGKWETQYF.

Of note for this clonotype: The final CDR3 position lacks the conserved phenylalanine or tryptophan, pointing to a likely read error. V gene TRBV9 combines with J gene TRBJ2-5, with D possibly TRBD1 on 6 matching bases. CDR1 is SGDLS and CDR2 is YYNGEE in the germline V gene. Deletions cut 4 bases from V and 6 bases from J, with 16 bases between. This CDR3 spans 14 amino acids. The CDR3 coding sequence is TGTGCCAGCAGCCTTCCGGGACATATGCAGACCCAGTACGTC. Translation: CASSLPGHMQTQYV.

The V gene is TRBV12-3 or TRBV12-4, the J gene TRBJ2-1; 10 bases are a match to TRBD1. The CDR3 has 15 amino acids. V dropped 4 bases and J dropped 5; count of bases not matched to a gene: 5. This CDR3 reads CASSSGQGFNNEQFF. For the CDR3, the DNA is TGTGCCAGCAGTTCGGGACAGGGGTTTAACAATGAGCAGTTCTTC.

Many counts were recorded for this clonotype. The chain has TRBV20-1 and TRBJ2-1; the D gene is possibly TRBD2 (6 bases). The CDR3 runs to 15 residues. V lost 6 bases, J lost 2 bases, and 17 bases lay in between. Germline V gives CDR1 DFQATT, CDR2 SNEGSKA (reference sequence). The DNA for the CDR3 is TGCAGTGCCCCGGGGCGGGACCAGGCCTACAATGAGCAGTTCTTC. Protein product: CSAPGRDQAYNEQFF.

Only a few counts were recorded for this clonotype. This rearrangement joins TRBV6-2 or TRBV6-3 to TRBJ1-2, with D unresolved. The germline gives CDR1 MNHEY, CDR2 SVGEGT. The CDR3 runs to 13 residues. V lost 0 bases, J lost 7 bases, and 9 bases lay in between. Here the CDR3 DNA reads TGTGCCAGCAGTTACTCGATAGGGAGTGGCTACACCTTC. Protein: CASSYSIGSGYTF.